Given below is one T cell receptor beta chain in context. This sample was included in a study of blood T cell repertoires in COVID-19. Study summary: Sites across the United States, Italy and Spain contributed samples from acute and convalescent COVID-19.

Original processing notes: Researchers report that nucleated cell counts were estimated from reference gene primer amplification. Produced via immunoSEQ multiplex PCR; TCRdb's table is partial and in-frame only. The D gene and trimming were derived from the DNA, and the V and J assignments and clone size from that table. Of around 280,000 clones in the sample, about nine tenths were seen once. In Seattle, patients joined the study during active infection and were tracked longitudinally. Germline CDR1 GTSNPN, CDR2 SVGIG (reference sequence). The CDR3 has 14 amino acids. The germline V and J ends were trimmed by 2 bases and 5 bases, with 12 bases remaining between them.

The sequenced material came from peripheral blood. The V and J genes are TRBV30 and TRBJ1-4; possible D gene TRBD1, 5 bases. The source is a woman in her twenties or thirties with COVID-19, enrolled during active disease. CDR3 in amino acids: CAWSPGTGNEKLFF. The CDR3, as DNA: TGTGCCTGGAGTCCCGGGACTGGGAATGAAAAACTGTTTTTT.